A selection of T cell receptor beta chains follows, all from one sample in a study of blood T cell repertoires in COVID-19. Sequencing was performed with immunoSEQ multiplex PCR; in TCRdb, only in-frame clones are kept and a portion is missing. The repertoire holds 70,000 to 75,000 clones, approximately 81% seen once, with around 5% in the top ten. Material: peripheral blood. All receptors derive from an elderly woman with active or convalescent COVID-19. The CDR3 runs from the conserved cysteine through the conserved F or W. Fields, in order: V gene, J gene, CDR3 protein.

v_gene: TRBV3-1/TRBV3-2
j_gene: TRBJ2-7
CDR3aa: CASRLGGGLYHEQYF

v_gene: TRBV9
j_gene: TRBJ2-7
CDR3aa: CASSDRDSGEQYF

v_gene: TRBV4-3
j_gene: TRBJ2-3
CDR3aa: CASSQESSDTQYF

v_gene: TRBV2
j_gene: TRBJ2-7
CDR3aa: CASSGQAVKTYEQYF

v_gene: TRBV11-2
j_gene: TRBJ2-7
CDR3aa: CASSSHRGTYSYEQYF

v_gene: TRBV12-3/TRBV12-4
j_gene: TRBJ2-1
CDR3aa: CASSPRRHEQFF

v_gene: TRBV29-1
j_gene: TRBJ2-3
CDR3aa: CSVKDRASTDTQYF

v_gene: TRBV6-5
j_gene: TRBJ1-5
CDR3aa: CASNDRSNQPQHF

v_gene: TRBV6-5
j_gene: TRBJ2-6
CDR3aa: CASSRGTSGANVLTF

v_gene: TRBV9
j_gene: TRBJ1-5
CDR3aa: CASSVSGQNNQPQHF

v_gene: TRBV28
j_gene: TRBJ1-5
CDR3aa: CASSRVGDNQPQHF

v_gene: TRBV3-1/TRBV3-2
j_gene: TRBJ1-1
CDR3aa: CASSQRQVSGAFF

v_gene: TRBV5-8
j_gene: TRBJ1-5
CDR3aa: CASSLSDGLRDNQPQHF

v_gene: TRBV29-1
j_gene: TRBJ2-7
CDR3aa: CSVDAFPGDLRYEQYF

v_gene: TRBV5-1
j_gene: TRBJ1-2
CDR3aa: CASSWHRDRPNYGYTF

v_gene: TRBV6-1
j_gene: TRBJ1-6
CDR3aa: CASSADRGQGYNSPLHF

v_gene: TRBV3-1/TRBV3-2
j_gene: TRBJ1-3
CDR3aa: CASRDFPLDTIYF

v_gene: TRBV18
j_gene: TRBJ1-5
CDR3aa: CASSPSRDRVQQPQHF

v_gene: TRBV9
j_gene: TRBJ2-3
CDR3aa: CASSLKIAGSTDTQYF

v_gene: TRBV11-3
j_gene: TRBJ2-1
CDR3aa: CASSLDSLANEQFF

v_gene: TRBV7-9
j_gene: TRBJ1-1
CDR3aa: CASSVSRTQNTEAFF

v_gene: TRBV30
j_gene: TRBJ2-1
CDR3aa: CAWSGPGLAGYEQFF

v_gene: TRBV6-5
j_gene: TRBJ1-1
CDR3aa: CASSLFDRAPEAFF

v_gene: TRBV5-1
j_gene: TRBJ2-7
CDR3aa: CASSLRGGQGNEQYF

v_gene: TRBV7-9
j_gene: TRBJ1-2
CDR3aa: CASSSGTAGGYTF

v_gene: TRBV28
j_gene: TRBJ1-2
CDR3aa: CASRLGGNYGYTF

v_gene: TRBV7-2
j_gene: TRBJ2-1
CDR3aa: CASSLELASYNEQFF

v_gene: TRBV7-2
j_gene: TRBJ2-3
CDR3aa: CASSSRTSRNTQYF

v_gene: TRBV7-3
j_gene: TRBJ2-3
CDR3aa: CASSLLRLGADTQYF

v_gene: TRBV7-2
j_gene: TRBJ2-1
CDR3aa: CASKSGGAYNEQFF

v_gene: TRBV6-4
j_gene: TRBJ2-1
CDR3aa: CASQRTGTLLRNEQFF

v_gene: TRBV3-1/TRBV3-2
j_gene: TRBJ1-3
CDR3aa: CASSQHVGEGNTIYF

v_gene: TRBV9
j_gene: TRBJ1-3
CDR3aa: CASSVAGQPLSGNTIYF

v_gene: TRBV10-3
j_gene: TRBJ2-2
CDR3aa: CAISAPGQTTGELFF

v_gene: TRBV7-3
j_gene: TRBJ2-3
CDR3aa: CASSLTSGVGTDTQYF

v_gene: TRBV14
j_gene: TRBJ1-4
CDR3aa: CASSQVPTGGEKLFF

v_gene: TRBV7-9
j_gene: TRBJ1-1
CDR3aa: CASSSRDTGKNTEAFF

v_gene: TRBV29-1
j_gene: TRBJ1-2
CDR3aa: CSTPGQGPFYGYTF

v_gene: TRBV4-3
j_gene: TRBJ2-2
CDR3aa: CASSQETGLAGGRANTGELFF

v_gene: TRBV7-3
j_gene: TRBJ2-5
CDR3aa: CASSLGSGSETQYF

v_gene: TRBV10-3
j_gene: TRBJ2-7
CDR3aa: CAISRPPAGGPSYEQYF

v_gene: TRBV9
j_gene: TRBJ2-3
CDR3aa: CASSVGVSGGTQYF

v_gene: TRBV5-8
j_gene: TRBJ2-2
CDR3aa: CASSGGRLAGRAGELFF